This T cell receptor (beta chain) was identified in a study of T cell repertoires in cytomegalovirus infection. Turning to this clonotype: Its specificity is unknown.

General study findings and limits: CMV-specific TCR beta clonotypes restricted by HLA-C dominated the ex vivo response. People with CMV and the relevant HLA were identified by cumulative public TCR beta family frequency.

Trimming took 5 bases from V and 5 from J, leaving 7 bases between them. The CDR3 is made up of 12 amino acids. Germline CDR1 reads SGHDN; CDR2 reads FVKESK. TCRdb ran MiXCR on the reads and lists one entry per CDR3 protein. The data hold about 360,000 distinct CDR3 sequences, with 15% to 20% observed a single time. The clonotype originates from a human donor in good health (CMV status not recorded). Some clones in this sample may be carry-over from other donors' samples. The specimen sequenced was PBMCs. The genes are TRBV14 and TRBJ2-1; no clear D. The CDR3 DNA is TGTGCCAGCAGCTCTAAGGACAATGAGCAGTTCTTC. This translates into CASSSKDNEQFF.